This T cell receptor beta chain derives from a study of blood T cell repertoires in COVID-19 (dated by TCRdb to between 2020 and 2021). At the level of the whole study: Samples from collaborators originated in the United States, Italy and Spain and spanned both the acute and convalescent phases of COVID-19. Where available, HLA class I and class II types were obtained from metadata supplied by the sample provider rather than from assay-based typing. The repertoires were made available in a free public database intended to serve as a resource for research on the immune response to SARS-CoV-2. Subjects who had been exposed to COVID-19, were actively infected with it, or had recovered from it provided the deeply sampled blood TCRbeta repertoires that made up the dataset. The sample metadata nearly always contained a de-identified subject ID, COVID-19 status, age in years and sex. The samples were drawn from the first 160 participants of the ongoing ImmuneRACE study and from under 1,500 subjects provided by 6 global collaborators. The material from the prospective study consisted of cDNA or gDNA derived from T cells, B-cell-depleted T cells, or PBMCs.

The immunoSEQ Assay, a bias-controlled multiplex PCR, was used to amplify TCRbeta CDR3 regions from genomic DNA. In the authors' own workflow: Within the assay, amplification of reference gene primers was used to estimate how many nucleated cells each sample contained. To quantify the absolute abundance of each unique TCRbeta CDR3 rearrangement, sequence reads were collapsed and filtered. For each sample, productive Simpson clonality was calculated by taking the square root of Simpson's diversity index across productive rearrangements. Imported from immuneACCESS, the table was reduced by TCRdb to in-frame sequences with V and J called. These copies leave out some clones; in studies compared against another copy, an unresolved V gene accounts for under half, and the cause of the remainder is not known. The V and J calls and clone size were taken over from that table, and D and trimming were inferred from the DNA. Present in this sample are over 100,000 clones, more than 90% of which were seen just once. The top ten constitute roughly 1.9% of the sample.

V is reduced by 4 bases and J by 4 bases, leaving a spacing of 9 bases between them. The cysteine opens and the phenylalanine closes a CDR3 of 13 amino acids. Here the CDR3 DNA is all that survives: 39 bases in frame from base 1. CDR1 and CDR2, looked up from the germline V gene, are SGHRS and YFSETQ. Summary of the overall study and its limitations: Clinical and demographic metadata were provided uncurated, with the amount varying by source and participant.

At one collaborating source in Seattle, patients were enrolled during active infection and were followed longitudinally through the course of disease. The collaborating institutions used their own protocols to collect whole blood in K2EDTA tubes. For TCRbeta analysis, collaborators shipped samples as frozen whole blood, isolated PBMCs, or DNA extracted from either of those sample types. For this clone: Which antigen it targets is not known. Per-base qualities were not stored, and no clone one base away is much larger.

Recombination connected TRBV5-1 to TRBJ1-3; TRBD1 is a weak D gene call, 5 bases matching. The sequence derives from a woman aged 50 to 65 with COVID-19, enrolled during active disease. The material sequenced was peripheral blood. The DNA reads as follows: TGCGCCAGCAGCCCGGGGGACGGAAACACCATATATTTT. It specifies CASSPGDGNTIYF.